The 20 T cell receptor beta chains in this list originate from one sample, sequenced in a study of PD-L1 blockade in urothelial cancer. Assay used: immunoSEQ multiplex PCR; TCRdb lists only in-frame clones, some missing. The repertoire consists of around 100,000 clones, with around 91% occurring once and the leading ten covering 1.5% to 2%. The sample's time point: pretreatment peripheral blood. The source material was PBMCs, sampled around atezolizumab (anti-PD-L1) treatment. The receptor set was obtained from a man aged 55 to 70 with urothelial cancer.

This clone was seen only once. The rearrangement uses TRBV7-2 and TRBJ2-5; D gene ambiguous. The CDR3 runs to 11 residues. V was cut by 5 bases and J by 5 bases, with 6 bases left in between. Germline V CDR1 and CDR2: SGHTA, FQGNSA. Written as DNA, the CDR3 is TGTGCCAGCAGCACAACGGAGACCCAGTACTTC. Its translation is CASSTTETQYF.

This rearrangement joins TRBV28 to TRBJ2-1; 12 bases map to TRBD2. Germline V gene lookup returns CDR1 MDHEN and CDR2 SYDVKM. Unmatched junction bases numbered 16, after V lost 6 bases and J lost 1 base. This CDR3 has 20 amino acids. The CDR3 protein is CASSPALTSGSPGSYNEQFF. CDR3 coding DNA: TGTGCCAGCAGCCCGGCGTTGACTAGCGGGAGCCCAGGTTCCTACAATGAGCAGTTCTTC.

CDR3 sequence reads: CASGRGGRIGELFF. The CDR3 DNA follows: TGTGCCAGCGGGCGGGGGGGGCGGATCGGGGAGCTGTTTTTT. V usage is TRBV27 and J usage is TRBJ2-2; 9 nucleotides agree with TRBD2. This CDR3 spans 14 amino acids. Germline V lookup: CDR1 MNHEY, CDR2 SMNVEV (reference sequence). J gave up 7 bases and V 8 bases, and 8 bases lay outside the gene matches.

The chain employs TRBV11-1 and TRBJ2-7, with D possibly being TRBD2 (6 bases). In germline, CDR1 is SGHAT, CDR2 FQDESV (reference sequence). V lost 3 bases to trimming and J lost 2 bases, with 17 bases between them. The CDR3 has 16 residues. This CDR3 is CASSFGNSGTPYEQYF. The CDR3 coding sequence is TGTGCCAGCAGCTTCGGAAATTCGGGGACTCCCTACGAGCAGTACTTC. Drawing the rest from reference TRBV11-1 and TRBJ2-7, the complete variable domain is EAEVAQSPRYKITEKSQAVAFWCDPISGHATLYWYRQILGQGPELLVQFQDESVVDDSQLPKDRFSAERLKGVDSTLKIQPAELGDSAMYLCASSFGNSGTPYEQYFGPGTRLTVT.

The chain uses TRBV7-5 and TRBJ2-7; whether TRBD2, the table's D call, matches the DNA was not checked. TRBV7-5 is tagged as a pseudogene. The CDR3 is 13 amino acids. The DNA of the CDR3 is TGTGTCAGAGACCGGAGGGACCCCTACGAGCAGTACTTC. This translates into CVRDRRDPYEQYF.

J is TRBJ2-7 and V is TRBV6-6, with D uncertain. Germline loops: CDR1 MNHNY, CDR2 SVGAGI (reference sequence). The CDR3 runs 13 residues. V gave up 8 bases and J gave up 0 bases, with 11 bases separating them. The CDR3 region has the DNA TGTGCCAGCGGGCGCCCGAGCTCCTACGAGCAGTACTTC. Its translation: CASGRPSSYEQYF.

CDR3 DNA sequence: TGTGCCAGCAGCCTCGCGTATACCTACGAGCAGTACTTC. It specifies CASSLAYTYEQYF. This chain joins TRBV7-2 and TRBJ2-7; D gene uncertain. This CDR3 contains 13 residues. Per the germline V gene, CDR1 is SGHTA and CDR2 is FQGNSA. V dropped 5 bases and J dropped 2 bases, with 10 bases sitting between them. Together with reference TRBV7-2 and TRBJ2-7, the CDR3 gives the full variable domain: GAGVSQSPSNKVTEKGKDVELRCDPISGHTALYWYRQSLGQGLEFLIYFQGNSAPDKSGLPSDRFSAERTGGSVSTLTIQRTQQEDSAVYLCASSLAYTYEQYFGPGTRLTVT.

Here the CDR3 DNA reads TGTGCCAGCAGCTGGGACCAGCGGGGGGGGTACGAGCAGTACTTC. Translation: CASSWDQRGGYEQYF. The chain has TRBV11-2 and TRBJ2-7; 10 bases align to TRBD2. This CDR3 is 15 amino acids long. Per the germline V gene, CDR1 is SGHAT and CDR2 is FQNNGV. The trim removed 4 bases at V and 4 bases at J, leaving 7 bases unmatched.

The CDR3 sequence is CASSEASRLQETQYF. DNA for the CDR3: TGTGCCAGCAGTGAAGCGTCCAGGTTACAAGAGACCCAGTACTTC. This chain joins TRBV2 and TRBJ2-5; D gene ambiguous. This CDR3 is built from 15 residues. V lost 0 bases and J 2 bases, leaving 10 bases between the germline ends. CDR1 SNHLY and CDR2 FYNNEI come from the germline V gene.

This chain joins TRBV5-4 and TRBJ2-2, with D possibly TRBD2 on 6 matching bases. The germline gives CDR1 SGHNT, CDR2 YYREEE (reference sequence). V lost 2 bases and J 4 bases, leaving 15 bases between the germline ends. This CDR3 spans 16 amino acids. The CDR3 sequence is CASSFGRTGGTGELFF. The CDR3 nucleotides are TGTGCCAGCAGCTTTGGGCGCACCGGGGGCACCGGGGAGCTGTTTTTT.

This clone turned up a few times. The chain is built from TRBV7-9 and TRBJ1-2, with D tentatively TRBD1 (6 bases). The CDR3 sequence is 14 residues long. V gave up 6 bases and J gave up 2 bases, with 13 bases separating them. Germline loops: CDR1 SEHNR, CDR2 FQNEAQ (reference sequence). In DNA form, the CDR3 reads TGTGCCAGCAGGGCTACCGACAGGAACTATGGCTACACCTTC. Amino acid sequence: CASRATDRNYGYTF. Full variable domain (outside the CDR3, taken from reference TRBV7-9 and TRBJ1-2): DTGVSQNPRHKITKRGQNVTFRCDPISEHNRLYWYRQTLGQGPEFLTYFQNEAQLEKSRLLSDRFSAERPKGSFSTLEIQRTEQGDSAMYLCASRATDRNYGYTFGSGTRLTVV.

The gene calls are TRBV7-3 and TRBJ1-2, with D unresolved. This CDR3 comprises 14 residues. Germline CDR1 is SGHTA and CDR2 is FQGTGA. The germline V and J ends were trimmed by 5 bases and 2 bases, with 12 bases remaining between them. CDR3 DNA sequence: TGTGCCAGCAGCCCCACCGGGTCCAACTATGGCTACACCTTC. It encodes CASSPTGSNYGYTF.

The chain combines TRBV6-1 with TRBJ1-1; possible D gene TRBD1, 5 bases. Germline V gene lookup returns CDR1 MNHNS and CDR2 SASEGT. V gave up 5 bases and J gave up 9 bases, with 13 bases separating them. CDR3 length: 12 residues. This CDR3 is CASSLRGLKAFF. The CDR3 coding sequence is TGTGCCAGCAGTCTGCGGGGGTTGAAAGCTTTCTTT.

The rearrangement joins TRBV28 to TRBJ2-1, with TRBD2 identical over 14 bases. From germline, CDR1 is MDHEN and CDR2 SYDVKM. CDR3 length: 16 amino acids. J was trimmed by 8 bases and V by 7 bases; bases with no gene match: 10. CDR3 residues: CASTTGGTSGSYEQFF. The CDR3, as DNA: TGTGCCAGCACTACTGGCGGGACTAGCGGGAGTTATGAGCAGTTCTTC.

The V call is TRBV5-1, the J call TRBJ1-1; D is unclear. The CDR3 runs 13 residues. Trimming took 0 bases from V and 8 from J, leaving 11 bases between them. CDR1 is SGHRS, CDR2 YFSETQ, per germline. CDR3 sequence reads: CASSLVGDPEAFF. DNA of the CDR3: TGCGCCAGCAGCTTGGTCGGGGATCCCGAAGCTTTCTTT.

This clone came up once. The chain employs TRBV30 and TRBJ1-3, with TRBD1 as a possible D gene (5 bases). CDR3 length: 14 residues. CDR1 is GTSNPN, CDR2 SVGIG, per germline (reference sequence). V was clipped by 5 bases and J by 0 bases, with 11 bases between them. CDR3 protein: CAWGIGGSGNTIYF. As DNA, the CDR3 is TGTGCCTGGGGTATCGGGGGCTCTGGAAACACCATATATTTT.

As DNA, the CDR3 is TGTGCCAGCAGCGTGTATTCCTCCTACGAGCAGTACTTC. This sequence encodes CASSVYSSYEQYF. The chain is built from TRBV7-9 and TRBJ2-7, with D uncertain. The CDR3 sequence is 13 residues long. Between the trimmed V and J ends, which lost 5 bases and 0 bases, there was a span of 8 bases. Germline V gene sequence: CDR1 SEHNR, CDR2 FQNEAQ (reference sequence).

J is TRBJ2-7 and V is TRBV25-1; D is unclear. The V end was cut by 3 bases, the J end by 6 bases, with 6 bases between. CDR1 and CDR2 from the germline V gene are MGHDK and SYGVNS. This CDR3 is 11 amino acids long. The DNA of the CDR3 is TGTGCCAGCAGTGACTTTAGCGAGCAGTACTTC. This gives the protein CASSDFSEQYF.

V is TRBV4-2 and J is TRBJ2-5, with D maybe TRBD2 (6 bases). The CDR3 runs 16 residues. The germline V gene encodes CDR1 LGHNA and CDR2 YNFKEQ. V lost 3 bases and J lost 5, with 19 bases in between. The CDR3 sequence: CASSHLRERVGETQYF. The CDR3, as DNA: TGTGCCAGCAGCCATCTCCGGGAGCGGGTTGGGGAGACCCAGTACTTC.

The V gene is TRBV5-1, the J gene TRBJ2-7, with D possibly TRBD2 on 6 matching bases. V lost 2 bases and J lost 4, with 16 bases in between. Per germline, CDR1 SGHRS and CDR2 YFSETQ. CDR3 length: 15 amino acids. The CDR3 DNA follows: TGCGCCAGCAGCTTTTTGGGGGACTCGGAGTACGAGCAGTACTTC. Encoded protein: CASSFLGDSEYEQYF.